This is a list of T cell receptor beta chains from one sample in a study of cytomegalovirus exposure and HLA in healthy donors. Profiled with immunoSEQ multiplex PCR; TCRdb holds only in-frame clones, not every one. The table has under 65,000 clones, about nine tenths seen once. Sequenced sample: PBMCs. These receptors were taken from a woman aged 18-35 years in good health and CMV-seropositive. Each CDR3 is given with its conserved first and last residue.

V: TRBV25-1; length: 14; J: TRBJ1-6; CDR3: CASSGYSLNSPLHF
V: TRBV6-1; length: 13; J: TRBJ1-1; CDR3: CASSGGTATEAFF
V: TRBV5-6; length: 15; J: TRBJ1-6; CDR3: CASSLGEGAGSPLHF
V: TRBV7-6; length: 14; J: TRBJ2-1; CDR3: CASSAGGTYNEQFF
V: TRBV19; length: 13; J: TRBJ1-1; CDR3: CASSIPGDTEAFF
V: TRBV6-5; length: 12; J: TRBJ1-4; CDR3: CASGVRGEKLFF
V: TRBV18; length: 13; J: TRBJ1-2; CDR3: CASSPRRGNGYTF
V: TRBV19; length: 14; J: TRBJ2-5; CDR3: CASSTATGYETQYF
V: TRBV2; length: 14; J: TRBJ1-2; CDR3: CASRLTGNNYGYTF
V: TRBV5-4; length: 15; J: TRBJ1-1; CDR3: CASSATGGRNTEAFF
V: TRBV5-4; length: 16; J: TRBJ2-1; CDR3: CASSSQTGTPYNEQFF
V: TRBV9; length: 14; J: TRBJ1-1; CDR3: CASSVAKVNTEAFF
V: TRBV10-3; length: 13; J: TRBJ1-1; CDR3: CAISESVGTEAFF
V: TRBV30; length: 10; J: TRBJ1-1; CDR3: CAWTRTEAFF
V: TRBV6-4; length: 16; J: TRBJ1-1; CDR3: CASSRGAGGLNTEAFF
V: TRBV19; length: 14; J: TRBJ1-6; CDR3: CASSIRDTTSPLHF
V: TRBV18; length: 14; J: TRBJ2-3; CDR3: CASVLAQTTDTQYF
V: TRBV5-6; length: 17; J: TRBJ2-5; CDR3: CASREEGTGGYQETQYF
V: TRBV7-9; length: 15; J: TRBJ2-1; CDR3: CASSRDRGTYNEQFF
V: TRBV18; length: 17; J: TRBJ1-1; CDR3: CASSPPRTGILNTEAFF
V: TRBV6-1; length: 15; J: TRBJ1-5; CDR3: CASSEAQGGGQPQHF
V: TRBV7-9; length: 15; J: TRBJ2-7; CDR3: CASSHPDSFSYEQYF
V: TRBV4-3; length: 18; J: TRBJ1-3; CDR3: CASSQDTFPGQGGNTIYF
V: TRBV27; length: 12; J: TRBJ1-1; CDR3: CASSFPTGEAFF
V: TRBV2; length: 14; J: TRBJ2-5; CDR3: CASRLDRGQETQYF
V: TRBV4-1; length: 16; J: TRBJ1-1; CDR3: CASSQDRYRGNTEAFF
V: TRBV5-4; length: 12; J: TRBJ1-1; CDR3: CASSFGQMVAFF
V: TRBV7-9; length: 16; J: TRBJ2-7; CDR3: CASRSVGAGINYEQYF
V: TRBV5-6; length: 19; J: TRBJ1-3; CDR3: CASSWWTGTGGAPGNTIYF
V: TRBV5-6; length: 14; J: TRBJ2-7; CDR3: CASSFKRRAYEQYF
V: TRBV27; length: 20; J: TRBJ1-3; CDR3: CASSSHGDPLGGAHGNTIYF
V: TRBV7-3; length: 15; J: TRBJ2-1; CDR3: CASSFTSGGLGEQFF
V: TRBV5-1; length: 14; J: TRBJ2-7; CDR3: CASSLGLSSYEQYF
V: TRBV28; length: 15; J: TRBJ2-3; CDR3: CATRDWRGTTDTQYF
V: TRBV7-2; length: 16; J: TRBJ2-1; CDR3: CASSLGRSGGYNEQFF
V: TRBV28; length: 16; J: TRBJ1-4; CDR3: CASSLGTSATNEKLFF
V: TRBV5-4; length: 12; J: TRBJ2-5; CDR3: CASSETDGPQYF
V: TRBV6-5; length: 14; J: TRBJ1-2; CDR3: CASSLYRDRTGYTF
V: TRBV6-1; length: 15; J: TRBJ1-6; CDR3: CASTRAPRDRSPLHF
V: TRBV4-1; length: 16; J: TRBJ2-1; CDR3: CASSQGLRGLGNEQFF
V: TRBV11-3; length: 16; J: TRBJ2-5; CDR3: CASSSGGGLNGETQYF
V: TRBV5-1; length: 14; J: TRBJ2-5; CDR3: CASSQGSVAETQYF
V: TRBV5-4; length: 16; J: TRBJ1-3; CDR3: CASSLQPPGVGNTIYF
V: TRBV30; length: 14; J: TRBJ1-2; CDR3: CAWSERTAYYGYTF
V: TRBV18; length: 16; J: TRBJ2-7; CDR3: CASSLDTSGGAHEQYF
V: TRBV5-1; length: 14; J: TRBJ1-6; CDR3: CASSLQGGESPLHF
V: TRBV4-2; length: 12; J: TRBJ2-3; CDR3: CASSQDRDTQYF
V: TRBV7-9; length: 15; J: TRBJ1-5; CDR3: CASSLAGRGNQPQHF
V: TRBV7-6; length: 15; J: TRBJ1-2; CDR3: CASSRRQGNSGGYTF
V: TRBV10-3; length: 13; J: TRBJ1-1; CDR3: CAIGPGVNTEAFF
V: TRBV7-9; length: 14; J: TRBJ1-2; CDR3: CASSLTGDSYGYTF
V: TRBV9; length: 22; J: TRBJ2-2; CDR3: CASSAETPGLVSSVANTGELFF
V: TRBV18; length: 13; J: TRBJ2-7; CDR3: CASSPGTGEGQYF
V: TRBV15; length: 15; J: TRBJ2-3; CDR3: CATRSTSDNTDTQYF
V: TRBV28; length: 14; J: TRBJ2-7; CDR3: CASSSTRQSYEQYF
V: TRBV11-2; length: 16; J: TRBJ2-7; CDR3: CASSYGPSGGTYEQYF
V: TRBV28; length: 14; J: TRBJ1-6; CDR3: CASSLAGGGSPLHF
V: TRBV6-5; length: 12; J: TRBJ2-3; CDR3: CASSYGTGGLYF
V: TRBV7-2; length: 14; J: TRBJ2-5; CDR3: CASRSGSLSETQYF
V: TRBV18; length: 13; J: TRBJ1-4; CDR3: CASSPGQSRKLFF